Below are 26 T cell receptor beta chains sequenced from a single sample in a study of T cell responses to AZD1222 COVID-19 vaccine. Libraries were prepared by immunoSEQ multiplex PCR; TCRdb keeps only in-frame clonotypes and omits some of them. The profile covers 80,000 to 100,000 clones, with 70% to 90% appearing a single time and 11% taken by the ten largest. The sequencing here drew on peripheral blood, taken 28 days after the second AZD1222 dose. The receptors were sampled from an adult who received the AZD1222 COVID-19 vaccine.

The gene calls are TRBV18 and TRBJ2-1, with D maybe TRBD2 (5 bases). Germline V lookup: CDR1 KGHSH, CDR2 LQKENI. The CDR3 contains 15 residues. V was clipped by 4 bases and J by 3 bases, with 13 bases between them. CDR3 nucleotide sequence: TGTGCCAGCTCACTTACTTACCGGGACTACAATGAGCAGTTCTTC. It translates to CASSLTYRDYNEQFF.

V gene TRBV6-2 or TRBV6-3 combines with J gene TRBJ2-3, with D maybe TRBD2 (6 bases). CDR1 is MNHEY, CDR2 SVGEGT, per germline. Between the trimmed V and J ends, which lost 5 bases and 3 bases, there was a span of 12 bases. The CDR3 extends over 14 amino acids. In DNA, the CDR3 is TGTGCCAGCAGTCCGGGCGGGGCTACAGATACGCAGTATTTT. It yields the protein CASSPGGATDTQYF.

The J gene is TRBJ1-1, the V gene TRBV19; D is possibly TRBD1 (5 bases). Germline V gene lookup returns CDR1 LNHDA and CDR2 SQIVND (reference sequence). CDR3 length: 15 amino acids. The V end was cut by 5 bases, the J end by 1 base, with 14 bases between. CDR3 nucleotides: TGTGCCAGTAGTTTATACGGTCAGGGGAACACTGAAGCTTTCTTT. The encoded protein is CASSLYGQGNTEAFF.

V gene TRBV5-1 combines with J gene TRBJ2-2; D remains ambiguous. Trimming removed 3 bases at V and 5 bases at J, with 14 bases between. The CDR3 is 15 amino acids. Germline loops: CDR1 SGHRS, CDR2 YFSETQ. This CDR3 reads CASSSSVGGTGELFF. Here the CDR3 DNA reads TGCGCCAGCAGCTCCTCGGTGGGTGGAACCGGGGAGCTGTTTTTT.

The gene calls are TRBV7-3 and TRBJ2-1, with TRBD2 as a possible D gene (5 bases). V lost 8 bases and J lost 0, with 14 bases in between. Germline V gene data show CDR1 as SGHTA and CDR2 as FQGTGA. The CDR3 has 15 amino acids. This chain's CDR3 is CASALGGGSYNEQFF. CDR3 DNA: TGTGCCAGCGCCTTAGGAGGAGGCTCCTACAATGAGCAGTTCTTC.

In this sample, this clone turned up a few times. This chain links TRBV6-5 with TRBJ1-2, with 10 bases that match TRBD1. The CDR3 contains 12 residues. Germline loops: CDR1 MNHEY, CDR2 SVGAGI. Trimming at V came to 6 bases and at J to 8 bases, leaving 3 bases not matched to a gene. CDR3 loop: CASRGTGEGYTF. The DNA of the CDR3 is TGTGCCAGCAGGGGGACAGGGGAAGGCTACACCTTC.

The genes are TRBV28 and TRBJ2-1; TRBD2 agrees at 9 bases. Trimming removed 6 bases from V and 10 bases from J; junction bases left unmatched: 10. This CDR3 comprises 14 residues. The V gene's germline CDR1 is MDHEN and CDR2 SYDVKM. CDR3 coding DNA: TGTGCCAGCAGGGCGGGACTAGCTTATGGCGAGCAGTTCTTC. It specifies CASRAGLAYGEQFF.

The chain employs TRBV29-1 and TRBJ1-4, with TRBD1 matching over 10 bases. Unmatched junction bases numbered 4, after V lost 4 bases and J lost 8 bases. The germline V gene has CDR1 SQVTM and CDR2 ANQGSEA. This CDR3 is 13 amino acids long. CDR3 bases: TGCAGCGTTGGGGACAGGGGAAGAGAAAAACTGTTTTTT. It yields the protein CSVGDRGREKLFF.

This clone was picked up one time. The genes are TRBV7-2 and TRBJ2-5, with D tentatively TRBD1 (5 bases). Trimming cost V 3 bases and J 4 bases, with 15 bases left between them. The CDR3 is 15 residues long. The germline gives CDR1 SGHTA, CDR2 FQGNSA. CDR3 DNA: TGTGCCAGCAGCTTTCAATGGGGCGTTGGAGAGACCCAGTACTTC. As protein: CASSFQWGVGETQYF. Looking up the rest from reference TRBV7-2 and TRBJ2-5 gives the full variable domain: GAGVSQSPSNKVTEKGKDVELRCDPISGHTALYWYRQSLGQGLEFLIYFQGNSAPDKSGLPSDRFSAERTGGSVSTLTIQRTQQEDSAVYLCASSFQWGVGETQYFGPGTRLLVL.

The gene calls are TRBV6-2 or TRBV6-3 and TRBJ2-7; TRBD2 is a possible D gene (5 bases). CDR3 length: 14 amino acids. Germline loops: CDR1 MNHEY, CDR2 SVGEGT. The V and J ends lost 3 bases and 4 bases respectively, with 13 bases between them. CDR3 loop: CASSYTGLAYEQYF. The CDR3, as DNA: TGTGCCAGCAGTTATACGGGATTAGCGTACGAGCAGTACTTC.

The rearrangement links TRBV2 to TRBJ1-4; no definite D call. Germline assignment: CDR1 SNHLY and CDR2 FYNNEI. Trimming cost V 5 bases and J 5 bases, with 3 bases left between them. The CDR3 totals 11 residues. The CDR3 loop is CASSLNEKLFF. CDR3 nucleotide sequence: TGTGCCAGCAGTTTAAATGAAAAACTGTTTTTT.

The chain combines TRBV2 with TRBJ2-2; D might be TRBD2 (6 bases). The CDR3 loop spans 15 amino acids. Germline assignment: CDR1 SNHLY and CDR2 FYNNEI. Trimming left V 8 bases short and J 2 bases short, with 15 bases between. The CDR3 DNA reads as TGTGCCAGCGATTCGCCTAGCGTAAACACCGGGGAGCTGTTTTTT. Translating it yields CASDSPSVNTGELFF.

This rearrangement joins TRBV30 to TRBJ2-2, with 7 bases identical to TRBD1. This CDR3 spans 14 amino acids. J lost 5 bases, V lost 3 bases, and 6 bases had no gene match. Germline V gives CDR1 GTSNPN, CDR2 SVGIG (reference sequence). CDR3 loop: CAWRKGQSTGELFF. The CDR3 bases are TGTGCCTGGAGAAAGGGACAGTCAACCGGGGAGCTGTTTTTT.

The rearrangement joins TRBV10-3 to TRBJ1-1; no clear D gene. The CDR3 contains 13 residues. V was trimmed by 11 bases and J by 1 base, leaving 14 bases between them. The germline CDR1 and CDR2 sequences are ENHRY and SYGVKD. The CDR3 loop reads CAASQRPNTEAFF. The CDR3 DNA follows: TGTGCCGCCAGTCAGCGCCCGAACACTGAAGCTTTCTTT.

This chain's CDR3 is CAISEPNSNRGANEKLFF. In DNA, the CDR3 is TGTGCCATCAGTGAGCCCAATTCTAACAGGGGAGCTAATGAAAAACTGTTTTTT. The chain uses TRBV10-3 and TRBJ1-4; 7 nucleotides line up with TRBD1. The ends lost 2 bases at V and 3 bases at J; junction bases unmatched: 12. This CDR3 contains 18 residues. Germline assignment: CDR1 ENHRY and CDR2 SYGVKD.

V and J are TRBV5-5 and TRBJ1-4; D might be TRBD1 (5 bases). This CDR3 contains 13 residues. The germline V and J ends were trimmed by 2 bases and 10 bases, with 12 bases remaining between them. The germline gives CDR1 SGHKS, CDR2 YYEKEE (reference sequence). The CDR3 coding sequence is TGTGCCAGCAGCTTCCGGGACGTAAGAAAACTGTTTTTT. The encoded protein is CASSFRDVRKLFF. The variable domain in full, with the rest retrieved from reference TRBV5-5 and TRBJ1-4, is DAGVTQSPTHLIKTRGQQVTLRCSPISGHKSVSWYQQVLGQGPQFIFQYYEKEERGRGNFPDRFSARQFPNYSSELNVNALLLGDSALYLCASSFRDVRKLFFGSGTQLSVL.

The chain employs TRBV9 and TRBJ2-5; D gene ambiguous. Germline V gives CDR1 SGDLS, CDR2 YYNGEE. This CDR3 is 15 amino acids long. Deletions cut 1 base from V and 3 bases from J, with 13 bases between. CDR3 coding DNA: TGTGCCAGCAGCGTACTTGGCTTAGCAGAAGAGACCCAGTACTTC. Translated: CASSVLGLAEETQYF. Drawing the rest from reference TRBV9 and TRBJ2-5, the complete variable domain is DSGVTQTPKHLITATGQRVTLRCSPRSGDLSVYWYQQSLDQGLQFLIQYYNGEERAKGNILERFSAQQFPDLHSELNLSSLELGDSALYFCASSVLGLAEETQYFGPGTRLLVL.

The rearrangement links TRBV29-1 to TRBJ2-7; 7 bases line up with TRBD1. CDR3 size: 14 residues. The V and J ends lost 6 bases and 1 base, in that order; junction bases with no gene match: 9. Germline V gene sequence: CDR1 SQVTM, CDR2 ANQGSEA. CDR3 residues: CSVSPGQRSYEQYF. CDR3 nucleotide sequence: TGCAGCGTATCTCCGGGACAGCGATCCTACGAGCAGTACTTC.

This chain connects TRBV7-2 to TRBJ2-7, with D tentatively TRBD2 (7 bases). The CDR3 extends over 15 amino acids. Trimming took 5 bases from V and 3 from J, leaving 17 bases between them. Germline V CDR1 and CDR2: SGHTA, FQGNSA. CDR3 sequence (DNA): TGTGCCAGCAGCATATACGGGGGGCTCTTCTACGAGCAGTACTTC. Translated, it gives CASSIYGGLFYEQYF. The full variable domain, with the rest looked up from reference TRBV7-2 and TRBJ2-7, is GAGVSQSPSNKVTEKGKDVELRCDPISGHTALYWYRQSLGQGLEFLIYFQGNSAPDKSGLPSDRFSAERTGGSVSTLTIQRTQQEDSAVYLCASSIYGGLFYEQYFGPGTRLTVT.

In its sample, this clone was seen once. The DNA for the CDR3 is TGTGCCAGCAGCCAGTTCCCGCCTTCCAGCTCTGGAAACACCATATATTTT. This gives the protein CASSQFPPSSSGNTIYF. V is TRBV3-1 (or the pseudogene TRBV3-2) and J is TRBJ1-3, with D unresolved. CDR3 length equals 17 residues. V lost 3 bases and J lost 0, with 15 bases in between. Germline V gives CDR1 LGHDT, CDR2 YNNKEL (reference sequence).

The chain employs TRBV7-9 and TRBJ1-5, with D unclear. The CDR3 contains 14 residues. Germline values: CDR1 SEHNR, CDR2 FQNEAQ (reference sequence). V shed 2 bases and J shed 5 bases, with 10 bases lying between them. Here the CDR3 DNA reads TGTGCCAGCAGCTTATCGGCCGGAGATCAGCCCCAGCATTTT. It codes for CASSLSAGDQPQHF.

This rearrangement joins TRBV2 to TRBJ1-5; the D is unclear. Germline-derived CDR1 and CDR2 are SNHLY and FYNNEI. The CDR3 is 13 residues long. V was clipped by 8 bases and J by 4 bases, with 12 bases between them. Here the CDR3 reads CASGQEGNQPQHF. In DNA, the CDR3 is TGTGCCAGCGGGCAGGAGGGTAATCAGCCCCAGCATTTT.

The chain carries TRBV2 and TRBJ1-5, with 7 bases fitting TRBD1. CDR3 length: 18 residues. With 6 bases clipped from V and 0 bases from J, the junction kept 14 bases outside the gene matches. In germline, CDR1 is SNHLY, CDR2 FYNNEI. CDR3 nucleotides: TGTGCCAGCAGGGCCACAGGGGTGCCACACTATAGCAATCAGCCCCAGCATTTT. This gives the protein CASRATGVPHYSNQPQHF. Together with reference TRBV2 and TRBJ1-5, the CDR3 gives the full variable domain: EPEVTQTPSHQVTQMGQEVILRCVPISNHLYFYWYRQILGQKVEFLVSFYNNEISEKSEIFDDQFSVERPDGSNFTLKIRSTKLEDSAMYFCASRATGVPHYSNQPQHFGDGTRLSIL.

This sequence joins TRBV14 and TRBJ1-2, with D hard to call. From germline, CDR1 is SGHDN and CDR2 FVKESK. The V gene lost 3 bases and the J gene lost 8 bases, with 16 bases spanning the gap. The CDR3 sequence is 14 residues long. The CDR3 protein is CASSHSWGYNGYTF. As DNA, the CDR3 is TGTGCCAGCAGCCATTCGTGGGGTTATAACGGCTACACCTTC.

This clone was counted a few times. The sample holds other DNA sequences that translate to the same CDR3. The chain links TRBV28 to TRBJ1-2; D is possibly TRBD1 (5 bases). V lost 4 bases to trimming and J lost 1 base, with 13 bases between them. The CDR3 is made up of 15 amino acids. Germline V gene data show CDR1 as MDHEN and CDR2 as SYDVKM. CDR3 in DNA: TGTGCCAGCAGTTCCGACAGTGGATTTAACTATGGCTACACCTTC. Protein sequence: CASSSDSGFNYGYTF.

The chain couples TRBV11-2 to TRBJ2-7, with 8 bases matching TRBD2. Germline CDR1 is SGHAT and CDR2 is FQNNGV. The CDR3 loop spans 15 amino acids. Trimming at V came to 1 base and at J to 5 bases, leaving 7 bases not matched to a gene. The CDR3 protein is CASSLGAGGRDEQYF. The CDR3 DNA sequence: TGTGCCAGCAGCTTAGGGGCGGGGGGACGAGACGAGCAGTACTTC.